What follows describes a single T cell receptor beta chain. Generated by immunoSEQ multiplex PCR, the TCRdb table keeps only in-frame clones and is missing some. Seen here are 65,000 or so clones, around 86% observed once, and the top ten hold over 1.5%. CD4+ T cells from unexposed donors were obtained before the COVID-19 pandemic (2011-2018). The sample belongs to a study of CD4 T cells in relation to SARS-CoV-2 and coronaviruses. CDR3 size: 14 residues. In germline, CDR1 is SGHVS, CDR2 FQNEAQ. V was pared by 2 bases and J by 5 bases, with 9 bases between. The chain combines TRBV7-8 with TRBJ2-2; no firm D call. Sequencing used memory CD4+ T cells from PBMCs. The TCR sequence derives from a human donor in good health. In DNA, the CDR3 is TGTGCCAGCAGCTTATTAAGGGATACCGGGGAGCTGTTTTTT. Translation gives CASSLLRDTGELFF.